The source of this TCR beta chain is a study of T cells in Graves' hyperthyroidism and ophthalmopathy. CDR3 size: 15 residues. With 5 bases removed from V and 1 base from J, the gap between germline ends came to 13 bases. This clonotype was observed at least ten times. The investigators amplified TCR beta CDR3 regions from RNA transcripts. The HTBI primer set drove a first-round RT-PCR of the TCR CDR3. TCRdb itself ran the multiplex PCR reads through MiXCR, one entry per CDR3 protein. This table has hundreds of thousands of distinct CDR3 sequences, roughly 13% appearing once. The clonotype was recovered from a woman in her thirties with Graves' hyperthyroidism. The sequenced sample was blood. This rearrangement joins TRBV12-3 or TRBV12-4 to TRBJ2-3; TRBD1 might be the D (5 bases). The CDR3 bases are TGTGCCAGCAGTCCTTATCTAGGGGGCACAGATACGCAGTATTTT. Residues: CASSPYLGGTDTQYF.